This T cell receptor beta chain comes out of a study of T cells in localized non-small cell lung cancer. Clones were read by immunoSEQ multiplex PCR, and TCRdb kept only the in-frame ones, dropping some. This repertoire shows 70,000 to 80,000 clones, 85% to 90% found once; its top ten account for less than 25%. Turning to this clone: Its specificity is not known.

The V end lost 6 bases, the J end lost 8 bases, and 17 bases lay between the germline ends. Per the germline V gene, CDR1 is MNHNS and CDR2 is SASEGT. CDR3 size: 15 residues. Notes on the study in general: Uninvolved adjacent lung, not tumor, had the highest T cell clonality. Because only a single region of the tumor was sequenced, heterogeneity remains possible.

The receptor's source is a woman aged 40 to 75 with stage I squamous cell lung carcinoma. V gene TRBV6-1 combines with J gene TRBJ1-6; D gene unclear. The sequences come from peripheral blood, collected before any cancer treatment. In DNA form, the CDR3 reads TGTGCCAGCAGGCTCGACCTCCTAGACTATTCACCCCTCCACTTT. Its protein is CASRLDLLDYSPLHF.